This T cell receptor (beta chain) was identified in a study of blood T cell repertoires in COVID-19. As originally analysed: Reference gene primer amplification gave estimated nucleated cell counts. The assay was immunoSEQ multiplex PCR, and TCRdb's table has in-frame clones only and misses some. V, J and clone size are those of that table, while D and trimming were read from the DNA. The profile shows 250,000 or so clones, more than 75% of them singletons. In germline, CDR1 is SNHLY, CDR2 FYNNEI. This CDR3 spans 13 amino acids. J gave up 7 bases and V 7 bases, and 6 bases lay outside the gene matches.

The chain uses TRBV2 and TRBJ2-1; 8 nucleotides agree with TRBD2. This clonotype was sampled from a man aged 40-55 years with active or convalescent COVID-19. Sequencing was carried out using peripheral blood. The CDR3 is CASTSGGPNEQFF. The CDR3 bases are TGTGCCAGCACGTCGGGAGGGCCGAATGAGCAGTTCTTC. The entire variable domain, with the rest obtained from reference TRBV2 and TRBJ2-1, is as follows: EPEVTQTPSHQVTQMGQEVILRCVPISNHLYFYWYRQILGQKVEFLVSFYNNEISEKSEIFDDQFSVERPDGSNFTLKIRSTKLEDSAMYFCASTSGGPNEQFFGPGTRLTVL.